These 14 T cell receptor beta chains originate from one sample sequenced in a study of cytomegalovirus exposure and HLA in healthy donors. TCRdb's copy holds only in-frame clones and misses some; the assay was immunoSEQ multiplex PCR. The sample has some 180,000 clones; about three quarters are singletons. The sample taken for sequencing was PBMCs. Every receptor here comes from a woman in her twenties or thirties in good health and CMV-seronegative.

The chain couples TRBV4-1 to TRBJ2-2; TRBD2 matches at 8 bases. Losses at the gene ends were 2 bases for V and 1 base for J; bases not matched to a gene: 3. The CDR3 spans 16 residues. Per germline, CDR1 MGHRA and CDR2 YSYEKL. The CDR3 sequence: CASSQFSGENTGELFF. In DNA form, the CDR3 reads TGCGCCAGCAGCCAATTTAGCGGGGAGAACACCGGGGAGCTGTTTTTT.

A few counts support this clone. The rearrangement links TRBV2 to TRBJ1-5; 8 bases are a match to TRBD1. The germline CDR1 and CDR2 sequences are SNHLY and FYNNEI. After removal of 6 bases from V and 4 bases from J, the junction contained 8 bases not matched to a gene. CDR3 length equals 15 residues. The CDR3 DNA reads TGTGCCAGCAGCGGACAGGGCCTCCCTAATCAGCCCCAGCATTTT. It encodes CASSGQGLPNQPQHF. The full variable domain, in which reference TRBV2 and TRBJ1-5 provide the parts outside the CDR3, is EPEVTQTPSHQVTQMGQEVILRCVPISNHLYFYWYRQILGQKVEFLVSFYNNEISEKSEIFDDQFSVERPDGSNFTLKIRSTKLEDSAMYFCASSGQGLPNQPQHFGDGTRLSIL.

The rearrangement joins TRBV18 to TRBJ1-1, with 8 bases aligning to TRBD1. The CDR3 extends over 17 amino acids. Germline V gene data show CDR1 as KGHSH and CDR2 as LQKENI. V shed 1 base, J shed 0 bases, and the junction held 7 bases outside the gene matches. This CDR3 is CASSPRQGRGMNTEAFF. The CDR3 coding sequence is TGTGCCAGCTCACCACGACAGGGGAGGGGGATGAACACTGAAGCTTTCTTT.

The J gene is TRBJ2-1, the V gene TRBV19, with a weak D call TRBD1 (6 bases). The CDR3 has 13 amino acids. Between the trimmed V and J ends, which lost 5 bases and 10 bases, there was a span of 15 bases. Looked up from germline, CDR1 is LNHDA and CDR2 is SQIVND (reference sequence). CDR3: CASSLPGAIEQFF. The CDR3 DNA sequence: TGTGCCAGTAGTTTGCCAGGGGCGATCGAGCAGTTCTTC. The complete variable domain, with remaining parts taken from reference TRBV19 and TRBJ2-1, reads DGGITQSPKYLFRKEGQNVTLSCEQNLNHDAMYWYRQDPGQGLRLIYYSQIVNDFQKGDIAEGYSVSREKKESFPLTVTSAQKNPTAFYLCASSLPGAIEQFFGPGTRLTVL.

V is TRBV11-2 and J is TRBJ2-7, with 7 bases aligning to TRBD2. The CDR3 runs to 12 residues. Germline V lookup: CDR1 SGHAT, CDR2 FQNNGV. The trim removed 5 bases at V and 6 bases at J, leaving 4 bases unmatched. The CDR3 spells CASSPGGGEQYF. The CDR3 coding sequence is TGTGCCAGCAGCCCTGGCGGGGGCGAGCAGTACTTC.

This chain uses TRBV6-1 with TRBJ1-1, with D hard to call. The CDR3 length is 17 residues. The ends were cut back, 2 bases at V and 0 bases at J, with 16 bases in the middle. The germline CDR1 and CDR2 sequences are MNHNS and SASEGT. This CDR3 is CASSELVGGRMNTEAFF. For the CDR3, the DNA is TGTGCCAGCAGTGAATTAGTTGGTGGTCGCATGAACACTGAAGCTTTCTTT.

The chain carries TRBV30 and TRBJ2-7; possible D gene TRBD2, 6 bases. V dropped 1 base and J dropped 7 bases, with 26 bases sitting between them. Germline V gives CDR1 GTSNPN, CDR2 SVGIG (reference sequence). The CDR3 has 17 residues. CDR3 bases: TGTGCCTGGAGTGGAGGGCCGGGACTTAGTTTCTCGTGGGAGCAGTACTTC. Residues: CAWSGGPGLSFSWEQYF.

This clone was picked up one time. This chain connects TRBV6-1 to TRBJ2-5; tentative D call: TRBD2 (6 bases). This CDR3 has 11 residues. V was clipped by 11 bases and J by 4 bases, with 11 bases between them. Germline V gene data show CDR1 as MNHNS and CDR2 as SASEGT. The CDR3, as DNA: TGTGCCGGGGGGAAGGGAGAGACCCAGTACTTC. Protein sequence: CAGGKGETQYF.

The chain combines TRBV6-1 with TRBJ1-2, with D possibly matching TRBD1 (5 bases). Germline assignment: CDR1 MNHNS and CDR2 SASEGT. V was clipped by 10 bases and J by 3 bases, with 15 bases between them. The CDR3 has 13 residues. DNA of the CDR3: TGTGCCACCCAAGCAGGGAAGTACTATGGCTACACCTTC. It translates to CATQAGKYYGYTF.

The rearrangement joins TRBV28 to TRBJ1-1, with D unresolved. Germline assignment: CDR1 MDHEN and CDR2 SYDVKM. This CDR3 is built from 15 residues. Trimming left V 6 bases short and J 5 bases short, with 19 bases between. CDR3 in amino acids: CASSLPGATGTEAFF. For the CDR3, the DNA is TGTGCCAGCAGCCTCCCTGGTGCTACGGGGACTGAAGCTTTCTTT.

This chain connects TRBV6-6 to TRBJ2-7, with D possibly being TRBD2 (6 bases). The CDR3 has 14 amino acids. Trimming took 0 bases from V and 7 from J, leaving 13 bases between them. Looked up from germline, CDR1 is MNHNY and CDR2 is SVGAGI (reference sequence). CDR3 amino acids: CASSYSGLTQEQYF. CDR3 DNA: TGTGCCAGCAGTTACTCGGGACTGACCCAAGAGCAGTACTTC.

Details on this clone: The junction departs from germline at one end; a sequencing error may be responsible. The chain carries TRBV10-1 and TRBJ2-7, with D maybe TRBD2 (5 bases). The CDR3 loop spans 13 amino acids. Germline V gives CDR1 WNHNN, CDR2 SYGVQD (reference sequence). In nucleotides, the CDR3 is TGCGCCAGCAGTGAAATCTCGGCAGCCCTTCTAGCTTTC. Translating gives CASSEISAALLAF.

The rearrangement uses TRBV2 and TRBJ2-7; the D is unclear. The CDR3 contains 13 residues. Germline values: CDR1 SNHLY, CDR2 FYNNEI. V was clipped by 3 bases and J by 3 bases, with 9 bases between them. The CDR3 loop is CASSEGSFYEQYF. CDR3 in DNA: TGTGCCAGCAGTGAGGGCAGCTTCTACGAGCAGTACTTC.

This chain uses TRBV5-6 with TRBJ1-5; weak D call: TRBD1 (5 bases). The V gene lost 0 bases and the J gene lost 6 bases, with 10 bases spanning the gap. Per germline, CDR1 SGHDT and CDR2 YYEEEE. The CDR3 is 14 residues long. The CDR3 coding sequence is TGTGCCAGCAGCTTGGCTGGGGGGAGTCAGCCCCAGCATTTT. Its translation is CASSLAGGSQPQHF.